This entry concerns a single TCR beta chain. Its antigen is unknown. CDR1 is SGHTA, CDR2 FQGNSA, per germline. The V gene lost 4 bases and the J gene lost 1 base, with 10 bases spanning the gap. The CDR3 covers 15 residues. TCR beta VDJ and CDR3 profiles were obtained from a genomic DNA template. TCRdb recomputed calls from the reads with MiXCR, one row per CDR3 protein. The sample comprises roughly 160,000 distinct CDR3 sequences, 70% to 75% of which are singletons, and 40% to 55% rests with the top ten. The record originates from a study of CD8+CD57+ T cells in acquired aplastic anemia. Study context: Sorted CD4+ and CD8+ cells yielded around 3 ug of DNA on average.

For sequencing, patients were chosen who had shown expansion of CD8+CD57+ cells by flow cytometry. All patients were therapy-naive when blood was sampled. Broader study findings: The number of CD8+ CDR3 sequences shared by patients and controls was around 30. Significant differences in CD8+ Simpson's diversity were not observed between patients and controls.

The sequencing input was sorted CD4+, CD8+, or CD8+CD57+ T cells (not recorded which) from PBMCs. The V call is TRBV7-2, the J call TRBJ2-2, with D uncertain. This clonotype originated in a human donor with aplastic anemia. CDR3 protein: CASSSDLGNTGELFF. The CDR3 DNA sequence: TGTGCCAGCAGCTCAGACCTGGGGAACACCGGGGAGCTGTTTTTT.